This T cell receptor beta chain was identified in a study of response to subunit inactivated influenza vaccine. CDR1 is DFQATT, CDR2 SNEGSKA, per germline (reference sequence). The V gene lost 3 bases and the J gene lost 0 bases, with 9 bases spanning the gap. This CDR3 region has 14 residues. Comment on this clonotype: Its specificity is unknown.

Overall study results and limits: There was a suggestion from the authors that each seasonal influenza vaccination recruits few new T cells.

TCRdb used MiXCR to reprocess the RT-PCR reads, holding one entry per CDR3 protein. In the table there are hundreds of thousands of distinct CDR3 sequences, 15% to 18% of which are singletons. This sequence was found in a man in his fifties or sixties who received an inactivated influenza vaccine. This specimen was PBMCs from blood, taken 11 to 12 days after vaccination. The rearrangement joins TRBV20-1 to TRBJ1-5; possible D gene TRBD1, 5 bases. The CDR3 DNA is TGCAGTGCTAGGGACATCTATAGCAATCAGCCCCAGCATTTT. It translates to CSARDIYSNQPQHF.